These 25 T cell receptor beta chains were sequenced from one sample in a study of CD8 T cells in ankylosing spondylitis (dated by TCRdb to the late 2010s). Receptor amplification or capture employed 5' RACE. Sequenced on an Illumina HiSeq 2500. TCRdb reprocessed the public reads (quality trimming at Q25 with fastp, clone calling with MiXCR) and kept in-frame beta chains. For every CDR3 protein sequence, its rows merge into one entry that carries the most common genes and DNA. The sample has about 160,000 distinct CDR3 sequences on record, 15% to 20% of them singletons. The ten largest clonotypes hold under 9% of the sample. Input material: blood, either unsorted or a sorted T cell fraction (not recorded which). The source of these receptors is a male donor with ankylosing spondylitis or in good health (not recorded which).

In this sample, this clonotype turned up many times. V is TRBV20-1 and J is TRBJ2-2; 7 bases are shared with TRBD1. V trimming: 5 bases; J trimming: 7 bases; junction bases outside the gene matches: 1. CDR3 size: 11 residues. Germline V CDR1 and CDR2: DFQATT, SNEGSKA (reference sequence). CDR3 in amino acids: CSAPGGGELFF. CDR3 DNA: TGCAGTGCTCCAGGGGGCGGGGAGCTGTTTTTT.

Note on this clonotype: A read error may explain this, as a much larger clone is one base away. The chain employs TRBV7-1 and TRBJ1-2; the D is unclear. TRBV7-1 is an open reading frame, and its role is uncertain. This CDR3 has 12 amino acids. CDR3 amino acids: CANSSSSWGYTF. DNA for the CDR3: TGTGCCAACAGCTCCTCGTCTTGGGGCTACACCTTC.

The CDR3 bases are TGTGCCAGCAGTTACTCGGAATGGAGCGGGCAGTTCTTC. Translating it yields CASSYSEWSGQFF. The rearrangement links TRBV6-5 to TRBJ2-1; tentative D call: TRBD2 (5 bases). V was pared by 0 bases and J by 12 bases, with 12 bases between. CDR1 and CDR2 (germline): MNHEY, SVGAGI. The CDR3 has 13 amino acids.

This chain joins TRBV7-9 and TRBJ2-1; TRBD1 might be the D (7 bases). This CDR3 contains 17 residues. Germline V gives CDR1 SEHNR, CDR2 FQNEAQ (reference sequence). Trimming removed 3 bases from V and 7 bases from J, with 22 bases in between. CDR3 DNA sequence: TGTGCCAGCAGCTTGTCGTCGGGACCACAGGGGAGGAATGAGCAGTTCTTC. This translates into CASSLSSGPQGRNEQFF. Supplemented by reference TRBV7-9 and TRBJ2-1, the full variable domain reads DTGVSQNPRHKITKRGQNVTFRCDPISEHNRLYWYRQTLGQGPEFLTYFQNEAQLEKSRLLSDRFSAERPKGSFSTLEIQRTEQGDSAMYLCASSLSSGPQGRNEQFFGPGTRLTVL.

This clonotype was detected ten times or more. The chain is built from TRBV28 and TRBJ1-2; a weak D match, TRBD1 (5 bases). The CDR3 runs to 12 residues. Germline V CDR1 and CDR2: MDHEN, SYDVKM. Trimming cost V 5 bases and J 7 bases, with 11 bases left between them. The CDR3 sequence: CASSLRDGGYTF. The CDR3 bases are TGTGCCAGCAGTCTGCGGGACGGTGGCTACACCTTC.

Remarks on this clonotype: Without the conserved terminal phenylalanine or tryptophan, this CDR3 likely stems from a read error. The V and J genes are TRBV27 and TRBJ1-2; D unclear. V lost 3 bases and J lost 8, with 13 bases in between. CDR1 is MNHEY and CDR2 is SMNVEV in the germline V gene (reference sequence). The CDR3 is made up of 13 amino acids. The CDR3 bases are TGTGCCAGCAGTTTTTTATTGACAAGCGGCTACACCCTC. Translating it yields CASSFLLTSGYTL.

With respect to this clonotype: This could be a read error, since a much larger clone is one nucleotide away. The genes are TRBV9 and TRBJ1-1; D perhaps matches TRBD1 (6 bases). The CDR3 spans 15 residues. Germline CDR1 and CDR2: SGDLS and YYNGEE. V was pared by 1 base and J by 3 bases, with 13 bases between. Here the CDR3 DNA reads TGTGCCAGCAGCGTATGGTCCGGGGGCTACACTGAAGCTTTCTTT. Translated: CASSVWSGGYTEAFF.

At least ten counts were recorded for this clonotype. The rearrangement links TRBV5-1 to TRBJ1-4; D is possibly TRBD1 (5 bases). Looked up from germline, CDR1 is SGHRS and CDR2 is YFSETQ. The CDR3 has 13 residues. Trimming removed 1 base at V and 8 bases at J, with 9 bases between. The CDR3 loop is CASSLSGVEKLFF. The DNA for the CDR3 is TGCGCCAGCAGCTTGTCGGGGGTGGAAAAACTGTTTTTT.

V gene TRBV10-3 combines with J gene TRBJ2-5, with no clear D. Germline CDR1 and CDR2: ENHRY and SYGVKD. V shed 2 bases and J shed 4 bases, with 8 bases lying between them. CDR3 length equals 13 residues. CDR3 residues: CAISERVGETQYF. The CDR3 bases are TGTGCCATCAGTGAGCGAGTTGGAGAGACCCAGTACTTC.

J is TRBJ1-2 and V is TRBV29-1, with D tentatively TRBD1 (5 bases). Between the trimmed V and J ends, which lost 7 bases and 5 bases, there was a span of 11 bases. CDR1 SQVTM and CDR2 ANQGSEA come from the germline V gene. The CDR3 is 11 residues long. The CDR3 nucleotides are TGCAGCGCTAAGACAGCATATGGCTACACCTTC. Protein sequence: CSAKTAYGYTF.

This clonotype appeared many times. This sequence joins TRBV12-3 or TRBV12-4 and TRBJ2-7, with 8 bases aligning to TRBD1. Trimming took 7 bases from V and 2 from J; bases not matched to a gene: 7. The CDR3 has 14 amino acids. The CDR3, as DNA: TGTGCCAGCACCCGGACAGGGTCGACCTACGAGCAGTACTTC. Its translation is CASTRTGSTYEQYF.

This clonotype came up a few times. The chain is built from TRBV2 and TRBJ2-5; no definite D call. The CDR3 contains 13 residues. Germline loops: CDR1 SNHLY, CDR2 FYNNEI. The V gene lost 7 bases and the J gene lost 5 bases, with 14 bases spanning the gap. The CDR3 is CASNRVFGETQYF. In DNA form, the CDR3 reads TGTGCCAGCAATAGGGTGTTCGGTGAGACCCAGTACTTC.

The chain uses TRBV2 and TRBJ2-1; tentatively, D is TRBD1 or TRBD2 (5 bases each). The CDR3 sequence is 17 residues long. V lost 7 bases to trimming and J lost 2 bases, with 21 bases between them. Looked up from germline, CDR1 is SNHLY and CDR2 is FYNNEI. The CDR3 DNA reads as TGTGCCAGCAAGGAAGACGAGGGGCTAGGGACCTACAATGAGCAGTTCTTC. It codes for CASKEDEGLGTYNEQFF.

A note on this clonotype: At one boundary the junction diverges from the germline segment, which might be a read error. The CDR3 protein is CAISGPSGLYEQYF. Here the CDR3 DNA reads TGTGCCATAAGTGGCCCTAGCGGGCTCTACGAGCAGTACTTC. This chain links TRBV10-3 with TRBJ2-7, with TRBD2 identical over 8 bases. Germline V gene data show CDR1 as ENHRY and CDR2 as SYGVKD. CDR3 length equals 14 residues.

The chain combines TRBV5-1 with TRBJ2-1, with 7 bases aligning to TRBD2. The germline V gene has CDR1 SGHRS and CDR2 YFSETQ. Trimming at V came to 5 bases and at J to 3 bases, leaving 8 bases not matched to a gene. The CDR3 spans 15 residues. The CDR3 DNA sequence: TGCGCCAGCAGTCCCGGGACTACAAACTACAATGAGCAGTTCTTC. Amino acids: CASSPGTTNYNEQFF.

This clonotype was detected ten times or more. The CDR3 bases are TGTGCCAGCAGTCGGGCCGATCGTAACTATGGCTACACCTTC. Amino acid sequence: CASSRADRNYGYTF. V is TRBV6-1 and J is TRBJ1-2; D gene unclear. V lost 5 bases and J 1 base, leaving 11 bases between the germline ends. The CDR3 extends over 14 amino acids. The germline CDR1 and CDR2 sequences are MNHNS and SASEGT.

V and J are TRBV7-6 and TRBJ2-1, with D possibly TRBD2 on 6 matching bases. Germline loops: CDR1 SGHVS, CDR2 FNYEAQ. The CDR3 is 13 amino acids. The V gene lost 0 bases and the J gene lost 15 bases, with 15 bases spanning the gap. The CDR3 loop is CASSLALRDRLFF. CDR3 sequence (DNA): TGTGCCAGCAGCTTAGCCTTGCGGGACCGGTTGTTCTTC.

This clonotype was recorded at least ten times. This sequence joins TRBV9 and TRBJ2-1; D is ambiguous. The CDR3 is 15 residues long. The V gene lost 4 bases and the J gene lost 1 base, with 12 bases spanning the gap. From germline, CDR1 is SGDLS and CDR2 YYNGEE. CDR3 protein: CASSHETESYNEQFF. CDR3 sequence (DNA): TGTGCCAGCAGCCACGAAACGGAATCCTACAATGAGCAGTTCTTC.

This chain uses TRBV20-1 with TRBJ2-4, with a tentative D call TRBD1 (6 bases). CDR3 size: 17 residues. From germline, CDR1 is DFQATT and CDR2 SNEGSKA (reference sequence). Trimming shortened V by 8 bases and J by 12 bases, and 35 bases separated the two germline ends. The CDR3 bases are TGCAGTTTCTGGAGACAGGCCTCGGGCTTTTTAAACATTGATCAGTACTTC. Its protein is CSFWRQASGFLNIDQYF.

The chain couples TRBV12-3 or TRBV12-4 to TRBJ1-5, with D unresolved. The CDR3 covers 14 residues. Between the trimmed V and J ends, which lost 1 base and 4 bases, there was a span of 8 bases. The CDR3 reads CASSLDNRNQPQHF. The CDR3 DNA sequence: TGTGCCAGCAGTTTAGACAACAGAAATCAGCCCCAGCATTTT.

This clonotype was counted at least ten times. CDR3 nucleotide sequence: TGCAGTGCCGGGGGTCCCCTGGGGGCAGATACGCAGTATTTT. Protein sequence: CSAGGPLGADTQYF. The chain combines TRBV20-1 with TRBJ2-3; D is possibly TRBD2 (6 bases). Trimming pared 6 bases from V and 4 bases from J, leaving 17 bases between. Germline lookup yields CDR1 DFQATT and CDR2 SNEGSKA (reference sequence). This CDR3 is built from 14 residues.

This clonotype was detected a few times. This rearrangement joins TRBV30 to TRBJ1-1; D gene ambiguous. This CDR3 spans 14 amino acids. Per germline, CDR1 GTSNPN and CDR2 SVGIG (reference sequence). V was trimmed by 0 bases and J by 1 base, leaving 9 bases between them. The CDR3 here is CAWSVQGSNTEAFF. CDR3 nucleotides: TGTGCCTGGAGTGTACAAGGGTCGAACACTGAAGCTTTCTTT.

As regards this clonotype: One base away lies a much larger clone, so this may be a sequencing read error. V and J are TRBV4-1 and TRBJ1-1; a possible D gene is TRBD1 (6 bases). Germline CDR1 and CDR2: MGHRA and YSYEKL. The CDR3 contains 16 residues. V gave up 3 bases and J gave up 0 bases, with 14 bases separating them. The CDR3 DNA is TGCGCCAGCAGCCAGAACAGGGACCCTATGAACACTGAAGCTTTCTTT. Translation: CASSQNRDPMNTEAFF.

This CDR3 is CASRERLAGGSDDTQYF. The CDR3 coding sequence is TGTGCCAGCAGGGAAAGGCTGGCAGGCGGGAGCGACGATACGCAGTATTTT. The rearrangement uses TRBV2 and TRBJ2-3; TRBD2 matches at 7 bases. CDR1 and CDR2 from the germline V gene are SNHLY and FYNNEI. V trimming: 6 bases; J trimming: 6 bases; junction bases outside the gene matches: 18. The length of the CDR3 is 17 residues.

In this sample, this clonotype turned up many times. V and J are TRBV6-6 and TRBJ2-3; D is uncertain. CDR3 length equals 13 residues. With 7 bases removed from V and 1 base from J, the gap between germline ends came to 9 bases. Per the germline V gene, CDR1 is MNHNY and CDR2 is SVGAGI (reference sequence). The CDR3 reads CASNQGRTDTQYF. CDR3 nucleotides: TGTGCCAGCAACCAAGGGCGCACAGATACGCAGTATTTT.